This TCR beta chain emerged from a study of T-cell memory formation after mild COVID-19 (dated by TCRdb to 2020 to 2022). In the study overall: TCR sequence clusters from the two donors were found to be largely donor specific. The cohort comprised two young, previously healthy adult volunteers, one female and one male. Longitudinal TCRalpha and TCRbeta repertoire sequencing tracked T-cell clones expanding and contracting after mild COVID-19 in two donors. Points the paper makes about the study in general: SARS-CoV-2 specificity was not confirmed for the second-wave clones peaking on day 37. The detection of some responding clones in pre-infection memory suggests that pre-existing cross-reactive memory T cells joined the SARS-CoV-2 response. Only a couple of mild cases were covered in the study, and larger cohorts including severe cases with pre-infection samples were considered necessary. Clones contracting from day 15 to 85 had balanced CD4/CD8 phenotypes, while a second wave expanding from day 15 to 37 was biased towards CD4+. Contracting CD4+ clones were located mainly in the CM and EM memory subsets, whereas CD8+ clones were found to be enriched in EMRA.

There are a few counts of this clonotype. Its antigen is currently not known. Per-base quality was not reported, and no clone a single base away is much larger than it. The sample was run on an Illumina NovaSeq 6000. Using 5'RACE with constant-segment primers, TCRalpha and TCRbeta cDNA libraries were constructed, with sample barcodes and unique molecular identifiers added in the process. Trizol reagent was used to extract RNA from every sample. Amplification of the libraries took two PCR steps, and the second step added a second sample barcode plus Illumina TruSeq adapters. Sequencing of the libraries was done on an Illumina NovaSeq, producing 2 x 150 bp paired-end reads. As for how the authors treated the data: Demultiplexing of reads and collapsing into UMI-guided consensus sequences were performed with migec v1.2.7. Using mixcr v2.1.11, UMI consensuses were aligned to TRA and TRB V and J templates and then assembled into clonotypes. Expanded or contracted clonotypes were those called significant by both edgeR and NoisET, with noise models trained on biological replicates. edgeR calls used a false discovery rate-adjusted p below 0.01 and a log2 fold-change threshold of 1. As an exploratory analysis of dynamics, PCA with hierarchical clustering was applied to max-normalized trajectories of the 1000 most abundant clonotypes. Each responding clone was given a CD4 or CD8 phenotype based on the CD4+ and CD8+ repertoires, which had been sequenced separately. Clones were called with MiXCR by TCRdb after fastp trimmed the public reads at Q25, and only in-frame beta chains were retained. Each CDR3 protein appears once, grouped with its most common genes and DNA. V and J calls and clone size were set by TCRdb, not the authors. Present in this sample are around 200,000 distinct CDR3 sequences, approximately 10% of which were seen just once. Roughly 3.2% of the sample comes from the top ten.

V was cut back by 5 bases and J by 0 bases, leaving a gap of 13 bases between them. The CDR3 runs 15 amino acids, cysteine and phenylalanine included. Only CDR3 DNA remains: 45 bases, in frame from the first base. PBMCs were isolated by Ficoll-Paque density gradient centrifugation. The TCR originated in a young man who had mild COVID-19 (a few samples of this study predate the infection). The sample titles of this study are shuffled in the database, so cell type and time point are left out; the donor was told from shared clones. The chain was built from TRBV12-3 or TRBV12-4 and TRBJ1-1; the D gene is unclear. The material sequenced was PBMCs or a T cell subset sorted from them (not recorded which). The DNA sequence is as follows: TGTGCCAGCAGTCCCTCGGGGAGCATGAACACTGAAGCTTTCTTT. This yields the protein CASSPSGSMNTEAFF.